This T cell receptor (beta chain) emerged from a study of CD8 T cells in ankylosing spondylitis. Notes on the study in general: Seven to nine highly homologous variants made up a TCR beta motif that seemed to typify ankylosing spondylitis blood. Several of the motif variants were reported before in synovial fluid and blood from reactive arthritis. Reportedly, disease-linked clones are significantly enriched in ankylosing spondylitis patients' matched synovial fluid. CD8+ by phenotype, disease-linked clones were relatively rare in peripheral blood.

This CDR3 has 13 amino acids. V lost 3 bases to trimming and J lost 3 bases, with 8 bases between them. One entry per CDR3 protein results from TCRdb running MiXCR on the 5' RACE reads. The sample lists fewer than 500,000 distinct CDR3 sequences; about a fifth were seen once. Comment on this clonotype: Its matching antigen is unknown.

The receptor was isolated from a male donor with ankylosing spondylitis. The chain employs TRBV12-3 or TRBV12-4 and TRBJ1-2; no clear D. The specimen sequenced was blood, either unsorted or a sorted T cell fraction (not recorded which). The CDR3 bases are TGTGCCAGCAGTTTGGTGGCGGACTATGGCTACACCTTC. Encoded protein: CASSLVADYGYTF.